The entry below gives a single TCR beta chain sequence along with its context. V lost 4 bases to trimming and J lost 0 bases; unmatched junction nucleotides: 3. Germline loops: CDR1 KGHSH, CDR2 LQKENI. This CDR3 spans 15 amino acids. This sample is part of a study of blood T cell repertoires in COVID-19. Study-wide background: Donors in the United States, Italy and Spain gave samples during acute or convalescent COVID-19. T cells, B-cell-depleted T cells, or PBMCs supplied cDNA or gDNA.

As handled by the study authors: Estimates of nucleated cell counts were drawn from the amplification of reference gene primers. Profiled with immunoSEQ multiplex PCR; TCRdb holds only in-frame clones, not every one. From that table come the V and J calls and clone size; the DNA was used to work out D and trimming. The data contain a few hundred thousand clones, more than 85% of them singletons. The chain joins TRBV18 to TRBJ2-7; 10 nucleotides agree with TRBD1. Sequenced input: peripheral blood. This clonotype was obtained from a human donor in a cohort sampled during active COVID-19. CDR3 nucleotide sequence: TGTGCCAGCTCACTACGGACAGGGGGCTCCTACGAGCAGTACTTC. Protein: CASSLRTGGSYEQYF.